This T cell receptor beta chain was documented in a study of OX40 agonist ivuxolimab in advanced cancers. For the study in its entirety: Ivuxolimab was a fully human IgG2 agonistic monoclonal antibody targeting the costimulatory receptor OX40 (CD134). Intravenous ivuxolimab was administered to patients every 2 weeks at six dose levels: 0.01, 0.1, 0.3, 1.5, 3 and 10 mg/kg. Among the roughly 52 dose-escalation patients, approximately 20 had hepatocellular carcinoma, 15 or so melanoma, 9 renal cell carcinoma and 9 head and neck cancer. The dose-escalation cohort was almost 85% male with a mean age of about 54 years, ranging from about 20 to 85. Patients were allowed to have had prior anti-PD-1, anti-PD-L1 or anti-CTLA-4 therapy, and around 37% of the dose-escalation patients had previously received checkpoint inhibitors. Partial responses were achieved by three dose-escalation patients, of whom one had hepatocellular carcinoma and two had cutaneous melanoma. The purpose of peripheral TCRbeta sequencing was to test whether ivuxolimab changed TCR sequence diversity and led to clonal T-cell expansion. The paper covers the monotherapy dose-escalation part of the phase I ivuxolimab trial, which included N ≈ 57 patients. Results and caveats for the whole study, not just this receptor: In partial responders in the 0.1-3.0 mg/kg groups, normalized peripheral clonal expansion was found to be among the lowest, especially among CD8+ T cells. Low levels of normalized T-cell clonal expansion were also seen in some nonresponding patients. After ivuxolimab, CD8+ T cells had more expanded clones than CD4+ T cells on average. Which antigens the clonally expanded peripheral T cells were specific for was not determined. At doses of 0.1 to 3.0 mg/kg, clonal expansion of both CD4+ and CD8+ blood T cells was observed from baseline to week 6.

This clone has just a few counts. No cognate antigen has been identified for it. No clone much larger than this one lies a single base away; base qualities are absent. Genomic DNA was isolated from the sorted cells so that the TCRbeta CDR3 region could be sequenced. TCRbeta CDR3 regions were sequenced using the immunoSEQ Assay. Sourced from immuneACCESS, this table was stored by TCRdb with only in-frame sequences that have V and J called. A share of the clones is absent; for the studies checked, an unresolved V gene accounts for under half, and the remainder has no known explanation. The sample table contains fewer than 60,000 clones; only one count was recorded for roughly 90% of them. The top ten hold around 13% of the sample. V was cut back by 6 bases and J by 3 bases, leaving a gap of 12 bases between them. There are 13 amino acids in the CDR3, from cysteine to phenylalanine inclusive. Just CDR3 DNA is preserved here, 39 bases in frame from base 1. The germline V gene sets CDR1 to SQVTM and CDR2 to ANQGSEA.

The trial excluded patients who had a history of autoimmune disease or were on systemic immunosuppression. Peripheral blood for TCR sequencing was collected from all dose cohorts at baseline, on cycle 4 day 1, and on cycle 7 day 1. Samples were obtained from an open-label, multicenter, first-in-human phase I dose-escalation trial of ivuxolimab. The trial enrolled adults with locally advanced or metastatic head and neck squamous cell, hepatocellular, melanoma or renal cell carcinoma. Before TCR sequencing, CD4+ T cells and CD8+ T cells from peripheral blood were sorted into separate populations. The receptor was isolated from an adult with an advanced solid tumor such as melanoma, head and neck, liver or kidney cancer. The sample consisted of CD4+ or CD8+ T cells sorted from blood, taken in a trial of the OX40 agonist ivuxolimab. Recombination joined TRBV29-1 with TRBJ2-1; no D segment can be confidently identified. DNA sequence: TGCAGCGTCCAATGGCGGCGCTACAATGAGCAGTTCTTC. Protein translation: CSVQWRRYNEQFF.